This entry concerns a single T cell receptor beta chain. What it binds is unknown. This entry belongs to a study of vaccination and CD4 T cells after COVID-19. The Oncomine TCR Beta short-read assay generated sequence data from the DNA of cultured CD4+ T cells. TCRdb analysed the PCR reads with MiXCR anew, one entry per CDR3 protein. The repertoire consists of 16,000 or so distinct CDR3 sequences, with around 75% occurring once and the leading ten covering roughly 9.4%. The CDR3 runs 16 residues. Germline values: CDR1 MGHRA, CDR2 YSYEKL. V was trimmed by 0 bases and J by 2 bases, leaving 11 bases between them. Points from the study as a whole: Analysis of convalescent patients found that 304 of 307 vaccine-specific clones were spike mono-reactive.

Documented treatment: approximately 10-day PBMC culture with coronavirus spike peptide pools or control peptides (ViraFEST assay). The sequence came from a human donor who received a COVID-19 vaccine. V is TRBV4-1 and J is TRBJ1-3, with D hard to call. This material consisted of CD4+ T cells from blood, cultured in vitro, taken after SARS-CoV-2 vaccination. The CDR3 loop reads CASSQDGNSAGNTIYF. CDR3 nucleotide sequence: TGCGCCAGCAGCCAAGATGGGAATTCGGCTGGAAACACCATATATTTT.